A single sample gave rise to the 17 T cell receptor beta chains below, sequenced in a study of T cell changes during pregnancy in multiple sclerosis. The method was immunoSEQ multiplex PCR; TCRdb's version includes in-frame clones alone and lacks a portion of them. The sample lists roughly 69,000 clones, approximately 91% occurring once. The specimen comprised peripheral blood, sampled in the third trimester of pregnancy. Receptors were obtained from a female donor with multiple sclerosis, enrolled in a pregnancy study.

This chain links TRBV27 with TRBJ2-1; D possibly corresponds to TRBD1 (6 bases). The germline gives CDR1 MNHEY, CDR2 SMNVEV (reference sequence). The CDR3 has 17 amino acids. Deletions cut 3 bases from V and 3 bases from J, with 18 bases between. CDR3 nucleotides: TGTGCCAGCAGTTTGGGTTTACGTGTCAGGGGCTACAATGAGCAGTTCTTC. Its protein product is CASSLGLRVRGYNEQFF.

This rearrangement joins TRBV27 to TRBJ1-1; 7 bases fit TRBD1. CDR3 length: 13 residues. Germline-derived CDR1 and CDR2 are MNHEY and SMNVEV (reference sequence). With V trimmed by 5 bases and J by 5 bases, 5 bases remained unmatched. CDR3 nucleotide sequence: TGTGCCAGCAGTCCACAGGGGAGGACTGAAGCTTTCTTT. As protein: CASSPQGRTEAFF.

The chain links TRBV27 to TRBJ2-2; TRBD2 agrees at 7 bases. The CDR3 loop spans 13 amino acids. Trimming took 7 bases from V and 7 from J; bases not matched to a gene: 6. Germline V gives CDR1 MNHEY, CDR2 SMNVEV (reference sequence). The CDR3 nucleotides are TGTGCCAGCACCACGGAGCGGGGCGGGGAGCTGTTTTTT. Translated: CASTTERGGELFF.

CDR3 region: CATGQGVTEQYF. The CDR3 DNA sequence: TGTGCCACGGGACAGGGCGTTACGGAGCAGTACTTC. V and J are TRBV2 and TRBJ2-7, with TRBD1 matching over 9 bases. The V gene end was trimmed by 10 bases and the J gene end by 7 bases; junction bases not matched to a gene: 8. Germline CDR1 is SNHLY and CDR2 is FYNNEI. The CDR3 covers 12 residues.

This chain joins TRBV25-1 and TRBJ1-2, with D possibly matching TRBD1 (6 bases). CDR1 is MGHDK, CDR2 SYGVNS, per germline. The V end was cut by 2 bases, the J end by 8 bases, with 12 bases between. There are 13 residues in the CDR3. The CDR3 region is CASSEGGGLGYTF. In nucleotides, the CDR3 is TGTGCCAGCAGTGAAGGGGGGGGGCTCGGCTACACCTTC.

The V gene is TRBV7-2, the J gene TRBJ1-2; TRBD1 matches at 7 bases. The CDR3 is 15 amino acids. V shed 6 bases, J shed 4 bases, and the junction held 11 bases outside the gene matches. Germline CDR1 is SGHTA and CDR2 is FQGNSA. This chain's CDR3 is CASSLSGQAFYGYTF. DNA of the CDR3: TGTGCCAGCAGTCTTTCCGGACAGGCTTTCTATGGCTACACCTTC.

J is TRBJ1-4 and V is TRBV27; 8 bases line up with TRBD1. The J segment lost 8 bases and the V segment lost 5 bases, leaving 10 bases of the junction unmatched. Germline CDR1 reads MNHEY; CDR2 reads SMNVEV (reference sequence). The CDR3 loop spans 15 amino acids. The CDR3: CASSTPQGGGEKLFF. For the CDR3, the DNA is TGTGCCAGCAGTACACCACAGGGGGGAGGCGAAAAACTGTTTTTT. The variable domain in full, with the rest retrieved from reference TRBV27 and TRBJ1-4, is EAQVTQNPRYLITVTGKKLTVTCSQNMNHEYMSWYRQDPGLGLRQIYYSMNVEVTDKGDVPEGYKVSRKEKRNFPLILESPSPNQTSLYFCASSTPQGGGEKLFFGSGTQLSVL.

The chain couples TRBV4-3 to TRBJ2-5, with TRBD2 matching over 8 bases. Germline V gene sequence: CDR1 LGHNA, CDR2 YSLEER. V lost 4 bases and J lost 1; bases outside the gene matches: 2. This CDR3 comprises 14 residues. CDR3 nucleotides: TGCGCCAGCAGCCCCGGACTAGCCCAAGAGACCCAGTACTTC. The encoded protein is CASSPGLAQETQYF.

The J gene is TRBJ1-4, the V gene TRBV28, with D possibly TRBD1 on 6 matching bases. V lost 1 base, J lost 10 bases, and 10 bases lay in between. In germline, CDR1 is MDHEN, CDR2 SYDVKM. This CDR3 comprises 13 residues. CDR3 sequence: CASSLSGERKLFF. The CDR3 region has the DNA TGTGCCAGCAGTTTATCAGGGGAGAGAAAACTGTTTTTT.

This chain connects TRBV29-1 to TRBJ2-7; possibly TRBD2 for D (7 bases). CDR3 length: 14 residues. Germline loops: CDR1 SQVTM, CDR2 ANQGSEA. V shed 6 bases and J shed 1 base, with 16 bases lying between them. In DNA form, the CDR3 reads TGCAGCGTGAGGGAGGGGGGGCAATCCTACGAGCAGTACTTC. Encoded protein: CSVREGGQSYEQYF.

The chain carries TRBV5-1 and TRBJ1-4; unclear D gene. V lost 5 bases and J 8 bases, leaving 13 bases between the germline ends. The CDR3 totals 13 residues. The germline V gene encodes CDR1 SGHRS and CDR2 YFSETQ. CDR3 sequence (DNA): TGCGCCAGCAGTTCCCCGCCCGGGGAAAAACTGTTTTTT. It is translated as CASSSPPGEKLFF.

This chain joins TRBV6-6 and TRBJ2-5; D is unclear. The J call may be incorrect, as the DNA end agrees better with TRBJ2-7. The CDR3 spans 14 residues. Germline assignment: CDR1 MNHNY and CDR2 SVGAGI (reference sequence). CDR3 region: CASSYGQATYEQYF. As DNA, the CDR3 is TGTGCCAGCAGTTATGGTCAGGCCACCTACGAGCAGTACTTC.

The chain couples TRBV9 to TRBJ1-2; the D gene is possibly TRBD1 (5 bases). V was clipped by 0 bases and J by 4 bases, with 10 bases between them. Germline CDR1 SGDLS, CDR2 YYNGEE. The CDR3 is 14 amino acids. The CDR3 DNA follows: TGTGCCAGCAGCGTAGGGGGGGACTCCTATGGCTACACCTTC. Amino acid sequence: CASSVGGDSYGYTF. The complete variable domain, with remaining parts taken from reference TRBV9 and TRBJ1-2, reads DSGVTQTPKHLITATGQRVTLRCSPRSGDLSVYWYQQSLDQGLQFLIQYYNGEERAKGNILERFSAQQFPDLHSELNLSSLELGDSALYFCASSVGGDSYGYTFGSGTRLTVV.

The rearrangement joins TRBV11-2 to TRBJ2-1; 12 bases fit TRBD1. Trimming took 5 bases from V and 0 from J; bases not matched to a gene: 2. This CDR3 has 16 residues. Germline loops: CDR1 SGHAT, CDR2 FQNNGV. The CDR3 protein is CASSLGQGASYNEQFF. The DNA of the CDR3 is TGTGCCAGCAGCCTGGGACAGGGGGCCTCCTACAATGAGCAGTTCTTC.

This chain joins TRBV7-2 and TRBJ2-2; D might be TRBD1 (6 bases). This CDR3 has 15 amino acids. In germline, CDR1 is SGHTA, CDR2 FQGNSA. V was clipped by 5 bases and J by 0 bases, with 10 bases between them. The CDR3, as DNA: TGTGCCAGCAGCCTCGGGACAACGAACACCGGGGAGCTGTTTTTT. It encodes CASSLGTTNTGELFF.

This chain connects TRBV12-1 to TRBJ1-2; the table gives TRBD1 as D, unverified against the DNA. TRBV12-1 is assigned pseudogene status. This CDR3 contains 15 residues. CDR3 coding DNA: TGTGCCAGCAGCCTGCGACAGGGGGCGTTCGATGGCTACACCTTC. This sequence encodes CASSLRQGAFDGYTF.

This sequence joins TRBV2 and TRBJ2-1; the match to TRBD1 covers 8 bases. This CDR3 has 17 residues. Trimming took 0 bases from V and 7 from J; bases not matched to a gene: 11. Germline values: CDR1 SNHLY, CDR2 FYNNEI. CDR3 in DNA: TGTGCCAGCAGTGAAGCCCCTCCAGACAGGGGCCCTAATGAGCAGTTCTTC. Translated: CASSEAPPDRGPNEQFF.